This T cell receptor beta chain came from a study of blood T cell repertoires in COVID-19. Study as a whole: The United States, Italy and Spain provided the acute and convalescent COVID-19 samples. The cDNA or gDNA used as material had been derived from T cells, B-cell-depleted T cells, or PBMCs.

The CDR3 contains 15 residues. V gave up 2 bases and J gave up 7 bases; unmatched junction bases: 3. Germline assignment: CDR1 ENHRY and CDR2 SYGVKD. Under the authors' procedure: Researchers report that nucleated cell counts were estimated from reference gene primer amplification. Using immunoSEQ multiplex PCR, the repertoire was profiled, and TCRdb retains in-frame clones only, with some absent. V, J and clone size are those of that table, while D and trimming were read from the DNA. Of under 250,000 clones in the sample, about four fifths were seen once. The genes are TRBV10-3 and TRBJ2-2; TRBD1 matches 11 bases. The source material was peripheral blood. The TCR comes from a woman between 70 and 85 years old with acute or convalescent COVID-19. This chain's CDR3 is CAISEGQGAVGELFF. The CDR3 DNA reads TGTGCCATCAGTGAGGGACAGGGGGCGGTCGGGGAGCTGTTTTTT.